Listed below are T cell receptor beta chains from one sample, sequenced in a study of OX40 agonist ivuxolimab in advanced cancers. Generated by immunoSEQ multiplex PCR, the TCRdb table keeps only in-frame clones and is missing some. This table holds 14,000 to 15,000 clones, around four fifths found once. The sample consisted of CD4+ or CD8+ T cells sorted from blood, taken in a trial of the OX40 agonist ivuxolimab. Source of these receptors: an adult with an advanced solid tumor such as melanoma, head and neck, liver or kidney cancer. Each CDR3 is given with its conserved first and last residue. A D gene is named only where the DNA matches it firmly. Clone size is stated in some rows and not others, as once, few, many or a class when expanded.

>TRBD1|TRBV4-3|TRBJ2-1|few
TGCGCCAGCAGCTTGGAACAGGGGGCGAGGTCAGATGAGCAGTTCTTC
CASSLEQGARSDEQFF
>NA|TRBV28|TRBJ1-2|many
TGTGCCACCTTCACCCCTTATGGCTACACCTTC
CATFTPYGYTF
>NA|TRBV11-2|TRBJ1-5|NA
TGTGCCAGCAGCCCCCTGGGGAGCAATCAGCCCCAGCATTTT
CASSPLGSNQPQHF
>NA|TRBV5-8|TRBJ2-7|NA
TGTGCCAGCAGCGGCGGGGAGGAGCAGTACTTC
CASSGGEEQYF
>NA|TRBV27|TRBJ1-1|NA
TGTGCCAGCAGTTTAGGGCTGCCAAACACTGAAGCTTTCTTT
CASSLGLPNTEAFF
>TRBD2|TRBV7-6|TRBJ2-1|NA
TGTGCCAGCAGCTTAGCCGGGACTAGCGGGAACAATGAGCAGTTCTTC
CASSLAGTSGNNEQFF
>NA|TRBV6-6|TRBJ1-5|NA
TGTGCCAGCACCCAGGACGGATCACGATATCAGCCCCAGCATTTT
CASTQDGSRYQPQHF
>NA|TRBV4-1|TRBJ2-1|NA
TGCGCCAGCAGCCCCGAATACTCCTACAATGAGCAGTTCTTC
CASSPEYSYNEQFF
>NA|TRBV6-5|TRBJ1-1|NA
TGTGCCAGCAGTTACTCTGTGGGACCTGAAGCTTTCTTT
CASSYSVGPEAFF
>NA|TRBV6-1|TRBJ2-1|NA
TGTGCCAGCAGTGATGCCTTACCGTACAATGAGCAGTTCTTC
CASSDALPYNEQFF
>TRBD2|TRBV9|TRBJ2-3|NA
TGTGCCAGCGCTCTTTGGGGAGGGAGTGGGACAGATACGCAGTATTTT
CASALWGGSGTDTQYF
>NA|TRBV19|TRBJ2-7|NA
TGTGCCAGTAGTCCCCAGACAGACTTCTCCTACGAGCAGTACTTC
CASSPQTDFSYEQYF
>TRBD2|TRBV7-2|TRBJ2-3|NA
TGTGCCAGCAGCTTAGCAATTACTGGGAGCGGGAGGGTCCCTCTTCCAGATACGCAGTATTTT
CASSLAITGSGRVPLPDTQYF
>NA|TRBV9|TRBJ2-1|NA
TGTGCCAGCAGCGTCGAGCGGTGGTCCTACAATGAGCAGTTCTTC
CASSVERWSYNEQFF
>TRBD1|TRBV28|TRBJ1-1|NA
TGTGCCAGCAGTGGACAGGTGGGGACAACTGAAGCTTTCTTT
CASSGQVGTTEAFF
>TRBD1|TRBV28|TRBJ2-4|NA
TGTGCCAGCGGACAGGGCGCGAACATTCAGTACTTC
CASGQGANIQYF
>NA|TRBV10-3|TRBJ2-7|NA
TGTGCCATCGCGCCAGGGAGCTCCTACGAGCAGTACTTC
CAIAPGSSYEQYF
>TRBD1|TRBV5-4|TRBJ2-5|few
TGTGCCAGCAGCTTGGGGACAGGGTGGGGGGAGACCCAGTACTTC
CASSLGTGWGETQYF
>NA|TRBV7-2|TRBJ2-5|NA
TGTGCCAGCAGCTCTGAAGGCCACCCGAGGGAGACCCAGTACTTC
CASSSEGHPRETQYF
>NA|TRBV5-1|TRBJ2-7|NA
TGCGCCAGCAGCTTGTGGGGCAGGGCCGGTGACGAGCAGTACTTC
CASSLWGRAGDEQYF
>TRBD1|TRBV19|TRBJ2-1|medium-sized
TGTGCCAGTAGTCCCCTCGGGGACAGGCAGTTCTTC
CASSPLGDRQFF
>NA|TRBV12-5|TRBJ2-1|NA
TGTGCTAGTGCCCTTTCTCCCTACAATGAGCAGTTCTTC
CASALSPYNEQFF
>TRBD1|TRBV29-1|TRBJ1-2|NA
TGCAGCGTGCCCGACAGGGGGGAATTTGGCTACACCTTC
CSVPDRGEFGYTF
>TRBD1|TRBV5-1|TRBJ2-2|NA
TGCGCCAGCAGCAAAAGGGACAGGGGGACCGGGGAGCTGTTTTTT
CASSKRDRGTGELFF
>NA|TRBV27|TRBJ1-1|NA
TGTGCCAGCAGTCCTCTCTCCGGGGGGCAGGGAGTGAACACTGAAGCTTTCTTT
CASSPLSGGQGVNTEAFF
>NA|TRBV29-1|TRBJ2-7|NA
TGCAGCGTTGAAGATCAGGGCGGATCCTACGAGCAGTACTTC
CSVEDQGGSYEQYF
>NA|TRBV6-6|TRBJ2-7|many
TGTGCCAGCAGTTACGGGCAGGGCAGAGAGCAGTACTTC
CASSYGQGREQYF
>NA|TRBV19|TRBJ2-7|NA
TGTGCCAGTAGTTTCGGACCCGGCTACGAGCAGTACTTC
CASSFGPGYEQYF
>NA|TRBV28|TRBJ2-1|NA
TGTGCCAGCAGTCCCTCCCCAAGAGGTGAGCAGTTCTTC
CASSPSPRGEQFF
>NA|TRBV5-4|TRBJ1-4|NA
TGCGCCAGCAGCCTCGGTTTCGGGGGTAATGAAAAACTGTTTTTT
CASSLGFGGNEKLFF
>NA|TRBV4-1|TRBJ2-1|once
TGCGCCAGCAGTTTTAGCGGAGAGGGCTACAATGAGCAGTTCTTC
CASSFSGEGYNEQFF
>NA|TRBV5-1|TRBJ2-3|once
TGCGCCAGCAGCTTGGCCTATGGGACAGATACGCAGTATTTT
CASSLAYGTDTQYF
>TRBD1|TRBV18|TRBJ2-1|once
TGTGCCAGCTCACTCCGGGACAGGCTCTACAATGAGCAGTTCTTC
CASSLRDRLYNEQFF
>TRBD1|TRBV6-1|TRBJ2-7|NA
TGTGCCAGCAGAAATCTCGGGACAGGGCGCCACGAGCAGTACTTC
CASRNLGTGRHEQYF
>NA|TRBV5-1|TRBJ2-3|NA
TGCGCCAGCGGCCCGACCAGCACAGATACGCAGTATTTT
CASGPTSTDTQYF
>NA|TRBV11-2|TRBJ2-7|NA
TGTGCCAGCAGCTTAGAAGCTAGGAACTACGAGCAGTACTTC
CASSLEARNYEQYF
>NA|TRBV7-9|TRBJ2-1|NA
TGTGCCAGCAGCTACGACAGCTTCTCCTACAATGAGCAGTTCTTC
CASSYDSFSYNEQFF
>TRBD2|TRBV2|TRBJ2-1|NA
TGTGCCAGCAGGGGCCCCAAGGCTAGCGGGAAAAACTACTACAATGAGCAGTTCTTC
CASRGPKASGKNYYNEQFF
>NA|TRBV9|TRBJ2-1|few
TGTGCCAGCAGCGTAGAGGGGAAGGTAAATGAGCAGTTCTTC
CASSVEGKVNEQFF
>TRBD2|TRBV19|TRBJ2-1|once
TGTGCCAGTAGTATTGGGGGAGGGAATGAGCAGTTCTTC
CASSIGGGNEQFF
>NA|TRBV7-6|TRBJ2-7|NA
TGTGCCAGCAGCTTTGGGGTTGGCTACGAGCAGTACTTC
CASSFGVGYEQYF
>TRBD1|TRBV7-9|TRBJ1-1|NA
TGTGCCAGCAGCTCCGTGACAGGGAGGGACACTGAAGCTTTCTTT
CASSSVTGRDTEAFF
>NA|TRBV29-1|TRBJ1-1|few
TGCAGCGTTGAAACCTACAAGGGTAACACTGAAGCTTTCTTT
CSVETYKGNTEAFF
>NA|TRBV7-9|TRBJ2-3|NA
TGTGCCAGCAGCCTGCGGGACGACACAGATACGCAGTATTTT
CASSLRDDTDTQYF
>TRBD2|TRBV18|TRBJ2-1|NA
TGTGCCAGCTCACCACCTGGACTAGCGGGAGGTACCTACAATGAGCAGTTCTTC
CASSPPGLAGGTYNEQFF
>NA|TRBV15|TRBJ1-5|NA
TGTGCCACCAGCAGAGAAGAACAGCTCAATCAGCCCCAGCATTTT
CATSREEQLNQPQHF
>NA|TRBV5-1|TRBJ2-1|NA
TGCGCCAGCAGCTTGGGAACCGACGCTAGAAATGAGCAGTTCTTC
CASSLGTDARNEQFF
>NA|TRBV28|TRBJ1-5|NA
TGTGCCAGCAGCCCCGACATTCCCAATCAGCCCCAGCATTTT
CASSPDIPNQPQHF